This paragraph covers one T cell receptor (beta chain) sequence. Its antigen remains unidentified. The CDR3 covers 16 residues. Germline CDR1 SGHRS, CDR2 YFSETQ. These data come from a study of monozygotic twins with inflammatory bowel disease. Study findings and constraints: IBD patients share fewer clonotypes with other people than healthy twins do, especially with disease activity. Results did not support any single strong IBD-associated signal or clonotype.

From 3,500 to 4,500 ng of total RNA, each TCR library was prepared. A template switching step added UMIs, each with a 6-nucleotide sample barcode. TCRdb derives one entry per CDR3 protein from the 5' RACE reads, leaving out DNA. The table for this sample gives 200,000 to 250,000 distinct CDR3 sequences. The chain links TRBV5-1 to TRBJ2-1; TCRdb's assignment of TRBD2 cannot be checked, as there is no DNA. Sequences were obtained from blood. The TCR sequence derives from a human donor with ulcerative colitis or Crohn's disease, or a healthy co-twin of an affected twin (not recorded which). The CDR3 spells CASSLASGGDGNEQFF.